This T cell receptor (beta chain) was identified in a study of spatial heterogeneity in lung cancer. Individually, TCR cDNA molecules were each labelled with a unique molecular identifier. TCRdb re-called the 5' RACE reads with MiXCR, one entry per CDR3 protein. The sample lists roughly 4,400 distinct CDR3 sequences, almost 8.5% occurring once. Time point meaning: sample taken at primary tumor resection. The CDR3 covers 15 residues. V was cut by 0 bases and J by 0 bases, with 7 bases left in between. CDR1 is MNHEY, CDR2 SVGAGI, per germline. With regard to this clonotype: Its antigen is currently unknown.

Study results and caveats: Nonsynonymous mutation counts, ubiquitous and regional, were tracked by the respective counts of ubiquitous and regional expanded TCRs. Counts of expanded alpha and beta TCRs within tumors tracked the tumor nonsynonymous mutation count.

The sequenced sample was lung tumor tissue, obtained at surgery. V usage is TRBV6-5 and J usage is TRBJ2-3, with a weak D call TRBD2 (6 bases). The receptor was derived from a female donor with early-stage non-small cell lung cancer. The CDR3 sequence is CASSYSGTSTDTQYF. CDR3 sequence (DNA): TGTGCCAGCAGTTACTCCGGGACTAGCACAGATACGCAGTATTTT.